The rows below give T cell receptor beta chains drawn from one sample of a study of blood T cell repertoires in COVID-19. The method was immunoSEQ multiplex PCR; TCRdb's version includes in-frame clones alone and lacks a portion of them. This table holds about 160,000 clones, almost 85% found once. Sequencing used peripheral blood. Receptor source: a middle-aged man who had recovered from COVID-19. Each CDR3 is given with its conserved first and last residue. The D gene is left open where the match is weak. Size is stated for part of the rows, as once, few or many counts, or as a class when the clone is expanded.

TRBJ2-2 | TRBV19 | TRBD2 | . | CASKGGSGELFF | TGTGCCAGTAAGGGAGGGTCCGGGGAGCTGTTTTTT
TRBJ2-1 | TRBV7-6 | TRBD2 | once | CASSVLGGSSYNEQFF | TGTGCCAGCAGCGTTTTGGGCGGGAGCTCCTACAATGAGCAGTTCTTC
TRBJ2-1 | TRBV4-3 | TRBD1 | . | CASSQDDRGAINEQFF | TGCGCCAGCAGCCAAGACGACAGGGGCGCGATCAATGAGCAGTTCTTC
TRBJ1-5 | TRBV27 | . | . | CASSLVANQPQHF | TGTGCCAGCAGTTTAGTAGCCAATCAGCCCCAGCATTTT
TRBJ1-1 | TRBV30 | . | . | CAWARTVGNTEAFF | TGTGCCTGGGCCCGGACAGTGGGGAACACTGAAGCTTTCTTT
TRBJ1-4 | TRBV6-2/TRBV6-3 | TRBD1 | many | CASSDGTGRSEKLFF | TGTGCCAGCAGCGACGGGACAGGGAGGAGTGAAAAACTGTTTTTT
TRBJ2-5 | TRBV7-2 | TRBD2 | . | CASSKRGRGGPAQETQYF | TGTGCCAGCAGCAAGCGGGGCCGGGGGGGCCCCGCCCAAGAGACCCAGTACTTC
TRBJ2-3 | TRBV27 | TRBD2 | . | CATKTSGNADTQYF | TGTGCCACCAAGACTAGCGGGAATGCAGATACGCAGTATTTT
TRBJ2-3 | TRBV11-2 | TRBD2 | . | CASSFTSGGTDTQYF | TGTGCCAGCAGCTTTACTAGCGGGGGCACAGATACGCAGTATTTT
TRBJ2-6 | TRBV9 | . | . | CASTSSGANVLTF | TGTGCCAGCACGAGCTCTGGGGCCAACGTCCTGACTTTC
TRBJ2-1 | TRBV28 | . | . | CASSSLDVRVYNEQFF | TGTGCCAGCAGTTCCCTCGATGTCAGGGTTTACAATGAGCAGTTCTTC
TRBJ2-1 | TRBV20-1 | . | . | CSALYHEQFF | TGCAGTGCTTTGTATCATGAGCAGTTCTTC
TRBJ2-1 | TRBV11-3 | . | . | CASSLDVGPMVSEQFF | TGTGCCAGCAGCTTAGATGTTGGGCCCATGGTTAGTGAGCAGTTCTTC
TRBJ2-7 | TRBV6-2/TRBV6-3 | TRBD1 | . | CASSQRGQGYEQYF | TGTGCCAGCAGCCAAAGGGGACAGGGCTACGAGCAGTACTTC
TRBJ2-1 | TRBV7-3 | TRBD1 | . | CASSPGQSGYNEQFF | TGTGCCAGCAGCCCGGGACAGTCGGGCTACAATGAGCAGTTCTTC
TRBJ2-2 | TRBV7-9 | TRBD2 | once | CASSLARGTSGTGELFF | TGTGCCAGCAGCTTAGCGCGGGGGACTAGCGGCACCGGGGAGCTGTTTTTT
TRBJ1-2 | TRBV12-5 | TRBD1 | . | CASGLKGGELHGYTF | TGTGCTAGTGGCCTTAAAGGGGGCGAATTGCACGGCTACACCTTC
TRBJ2-2 | TRBV5-5 | TRBD1 | . | CASSLGGANTGELFF | TGTGCCAGCAGCTTAGGGGGCGCGAACACCGGGGAGCTGTTTTTT
TRBJ2-1 | TRBV25-1 | TRBD2 | once | CASSDPGLAAYNEQFF | TGTGCCAGCAGTGACCCAGGACTAGCCGCCTACAATGAGCAGTTCTTC
TRBJ2-2 | TRBV3-1/TRBV3-2 | . | once | CASSQSLGQNTGELFF | TGTGCCAGCAGCCAGTCGCTAGGACAGAACACCGGGGAGCTGTTTTTT
TRBJ1-3 | TRBV30 | TRBD1 | few | CAWTTGQGFGNTIYF | TGTGCCTGGACTACCGGACAGGGGTTTGGAAACACCATATATTTT
TRBJ1-1 | TRBV19 | . | . | CASSSPEPNTEAFF | TGTGCCAGTAGTAGCCCTGAGCCGAACACTGAAGCTTTCTTT
TRBJ1-2 | TRBV7-2 | TRBD1 | . | CASSIGTGATYGYTF | TGTGCCAGCAGCATCGGGACAGGGGCGACCTATGGCTACACCTTC
TRBJ1-1 | TRBV19 | . | . | CASRPDFNTEAFF | TGTGCCAGTAGACCGGACTTTAACACTGAAGCTTTCTTT
TRBJ1-4 | TRBV25-1 | . | . | CASSEPRTALNEKLFF | TGTGCCAGCAGTGAACCACGGACAGCCCTTAATGAAAAACTGTTTTTT
TRBJ1-3 | TRBV4-3 | . | . | CASSQVAGSGNTIYF | TGCGCCAGCAGCCAAGTTGCGGGGTCTGGAAACACCATATATTTT
TRBJ2-5 | TRBV2 | TRBD1 | once | CASSGPRGRETQYF | TGTGCCAGCAGTGGTCCCAGGGGGCGAGAGACCCAGTACTTC
TRBJ1-5 | TRBV4-2 | TRBD1 | . | CASSQDRGINQPQHF | TGTGCCAGCAGCCAGGACAGGGGGATCAATCAGCCCCAGCATTTT
TRBJ1-5 | TRBV9 | TRBD1 | . | CASSEGTGGNQPQHF | TGTGCCAGCAGCGAAGGGACAGGGGGCAATCAGCCCCAGCATTTT
TRBJ2-7 | TRBV7-2 | TRBD2 | . | CASREGLPPYEQYF | TGTGCCAGCCGGGAGGGACTACCGCCCTACGAGCAGTACTTC
TRBJ2-7 | TRBV7-9 | . | once | CASSFQYEQYF | TGTGCCAGCAGCTTCCAGTACGAGCAGTACTTC
TRBJ2-1 | TRBV11-2 | . | . | CASSVQGLNNEQFF | TGTGCCAGCAGCGTCCAGGGTCTTAACAATGAGCAGTTCTTC
TRBJ2-2 | TRBV7-3 | . | . | CASSLGGSGELFF | TGTGCCAGCAGCTTAGGAGGGTCCGGGGAGCTGTTTTTT
TRBJ1-5 | TRBV6-2/TRBV6-3 | . | few | CASSYSGGNQPQHF | TGTGCCAGCAGTTATTCAGGGGGCAATCAGCCCCAGCATTTT
TRBJ1-6 | TRBV18 | TRBD1 | many | CASSWGQRGYSPLHF | TGTGCCAGCTCATGGGGACAGCGTGGATATTCACCCCTCCACTTT
TRBJ2-5 | TRBV2 | . | . | CASSVGSQETQYF | TGTGCCAGCAGTGTAGGGAGCCAAGAGACCCAGTACTTC
TRBJ1-1 | TRBV30 | . | . | CAWAPGRAEAFF | TGTGCCTGGGCCCCCGGTCGCGCTGAAGCTTTCTTT
TRBJ2-7 | TRBV4-1 | TRBD1 | . | CASSQVRTGFNYEQYF | TGCGCCAGCAGCCAAGTGAGGACAGGTTTCAACTACGAGCAGTACTTC
TRBJ2-3 | TRBV9 | TRBD2 | once | CASSPGLAGGTDTQYF | TGTGCCAGCAGCCCGGGACTAGCGGGGGGCACAGATACGCAGTATTTT
TRBJ2-7 | TRBV6-6 | . | . | CASTWTPFADEQYF | TGTGCCAGCACTTGGACTCCCTTTGCTGACGAGCAGTACTTC
TRBJ2-7 | TRBV6-2/TRBV6-3 | . | many | CASSFRQGAYEQYF | TGTGCCAGCAGTTTTCGGCAGGGCGCCTACGAGCAGTACTTC
TRBJ1-3 | TRBV18 | . | . | CASSPGTLGNTIYF | TGTGCCAGCTCACCCGGGACACTAGGAAACACCATATATTTT
TRBJ2-5 | TRBV27 | TRBD1 | . | CASRTGGLLWQTQYF | TGTGCCAGTAGGACAGGGGGCCTTCTATGGCAGACCCAGTACTTC
TRBJ2-7 | TRBV4-3 | TRBD2 | once | CASSQLIAGYYEQYF | TGCGCCAGCAGCCAACTAATAGCGGGATATTACGAGCAGTACTTC
TRBJ1-6 | TRBV7-3 | . | . | CASSGTTGSPLHF | TGTGCCAGCAGCGGGACAACTGGCTCACCCCTCCACTTT
TRBJ2-1 | TRBV7-9 | . | . | CASSRYNEQFF | TGTGCCAGCAGCCGCTACAATGAGCAGTTCTTC
TRBJ2-7 | TRBV27 | TRBD2 | once | CASSLFRLAGVKQYF | TGTGCCAGCAGTTTATTTCGGCTAGCGGGAGTTAAGCAGTACTTC
TRBJ1-6 | TRBV10-3 | TRBD1 | . | CAISRGFQGGRNSPLHF | TGTGCCATCAGTAGGGGGTTTCAGGGGGGAAGAAATTCACCCCTCCACTTT
TRBJ2-3 | TRBV7-2 | TRBD2 | . | CASSLSGGYTDTQYF | TGTGCCAGCAGCTTAAGCGGGGGTTACACAGATACGCAGTATTTT
TRBJ2-1 | TRBV7-9 | . | . | CASSPLLEQFF | TGTGCCAGCAGCCCCCTTCTCGAGCAGTTCTTC
TRBJ1-3 | TRBV6-6 | . | few | CASRGGIGNTIYF | TGTGCCAGCAGGGGGGGAATCGGAAACACCATATATTTT
TRBJ2-2 | TRBV7-8 | TRBD2 | . | CASSLITRDYRNTGELFF | TGTGCCAGCAGCTTAATTACCCGGGACTACCGTAACACCGGGGAGCTGTTTTTT
TRBJ2-7 | TRBV12-3/TRBV12-4 | . | once | CASSLQGLEQYF | TGTGCCAGCAGTTTACAGGGTCTCGAGCAGTACTTC